This T cell receptor beta chain emerged from a study of CD8+CD57+ T cells in acquired aplastic anemia. V shed 3 bases and J shed 2 bases, with 13 bases lying between them. Germline CDR1 and CDR2: KGHDR and SFDVKD. This CDR3 is 16 amino acids long. In its sample, this clonotype was seen many times. Its cognate antigen is unknown. The study, taken as a whole, reports: A significant difference in CD8+ Simpson's diversity between patients and controls was not found. There were fewer than 35 CD8+ CDR3 sequences that occurred in both patients and controls.

TCR beta VDJ and CDR3 were profiled, and genomic DNA was the template. TCRdb ran MiXCR on the reads and lists one entry per CDR3 protein. This table has fewer than 200,000 distinct CDR3 sequences, roughly 45% appearing once. The receptor was derived from a human donor in good health. Sequencing was performed on sorted CD4+, CD8+, or CD8+CD57+ T cells (not recorded which) from PBMCs. The chain links TRBV24-1 to TRBJ1-5, with D tentatively TRBD1 (5 bases). The CDR3 DNA reads TGTGCCACCAGTGATGGGCAGGGAGCGGGCAATCAGCCCCAGCATTTT. Its translation is CATSDGQGAGNQPQHF.